The source of this T cell receptor beta chain is a study of T cells in Graves' hyperthyroidism and ophthalmopathy. Overall study findings and caveats: In the blood, most expanded thyroid clonotypes above 0.001 appeared as well.

Hyperthyroidism had been newly diagnosed in patients aged 18 to 65, and its duration was under 2 months. Exclusion criteria comprised uncontrolled infection, other autoimmune disease, pregnancy or lactation. Amplification of TCR beta CDR3 regions used RNA as the template. Primed by the HTBI set, a first-round RT-PCR was run on the TCR CDR3. TCRdb reprocessed the multiplex PCR reads via MiXCR and lists one record per CDR3 protein. This sample has 93,000 or so distinct CDR3 sequences, with around 50% found just once. In the case of this clonotype: Its antigen is as yet unknown.

The CDR3 spans 15 residues. Germline lookup yields CDR1 SGHRS and CDR2 YFSETQ. Unmatched junction bases numbered 3, after V lost 0 bases and J lost 9 bases. The TCR comes from a man aged 40-49 years with Graves' hyperthyroidism. Source material: blood. This chain joins TRBV5-1 and TRBJ2-1; 13 nucleotides line up with TRBD2. CDR3 in amino acids: CASSLEGLAGSEQFF. In DNA, the CDR3 is TGCGCCAGCAGCTTGGAGGGACTAGCGGGAAGTGAGCAGTTCTTC.